This entry lists 11 T cell receptor beta chains sequenced from one sample in a study of cytomegalovirus exposure and HLA in healthy donors. The PCR was carried out with 60 Vbeta primers and 13 Jbeta primers. Profiling relied on immunoSEQ multiplex PCR, and the TCRdb table lists in-frame clones only, not all of them. The sample consists of fewer than 200,000 clones, about 79% of them appearing once. Sequenced material: PBMCs. Every receptor here comes from a female donor in good health and CMV-seronegative.

This sequence joins TRBV5-4 and TRBJ2-1; 9 bases fit TRBD2. CDR1 is SGHNT, CDR2 YYREEE, per germline (reference sequence). The length of the CDR3 is 16 residues. The junction had 15 bases not matched to a gene; V was cut back by 4 bases and J by 10 bases. The DNA for the CDR3 is TGTGCCAGCAGCCCGGTGGGGCTAGCGGGGACGGGGGAGCAGTTCTTC. It codes for CASSPVGLAGTGEQFF. The entire variable domain, with the rest obtained from reference TRBV5-4 and TRBJ2-1, is as follows: ETGVTQSPTHLIKTRGQQVTLRCSSQSGHNTVSWYQQALGQGPQFIFQYYREEENGRGNFPPRFSGLQFPNYSSELNVNALELDDSALYLCASSPVGLAGTGEQFFGPGTRLTVL.

This clone was observed once. The genes are TRBV4-2 and TRBJ2-3; D may be TRBD2 (5 bases). Trimming took 1 base from V and 3 from J, leaving 8 bases between them. The CDR3 has 14 amino acids. CDR1 is LGHNA, CDR2 YNFKEQ, per germline. The CDR3 spells CASSQGGLTDTQYF. As DNA, the CDR3 is TGTGCCAGCAGCCAAGGAGGACTTACAGATACGCAGTATTTT.

The chain joins TRBV2 to TRBJ2-7; 10 nucleotides match TRBD2. The CDR3 is 20 amino acids. The germline V gene has CDR1 SNHLY and CDR2 FYNNEI. V shed 5 bases and J 3 bases; nucleotides not matched to a gene: 22. The CDR3 nucleotides are TGTGCCAGCAGTCCCCTTTTAGCGGGGGGTACTTCGTCTAAGTTCTACGAGCAGTACTTC. It specifies CASSPLLAGGTSSKFYEQYF.

This chain links TRBV27 with TRBJ2-2; D remains unclear. The V gene's germline CDR1 is MNHEY and CDR2 SMNVEV (reference sequence). The CDR3 totals 15 residues. V was pared by 5 bases and J by 3 bases, with 13 bases between. The CDR3 loop reads CASSRVHQYTGELFF. Written as DNA, the CDR3 is TGTGCCAGCAGTCGGGTCCACCAATACACCGGGGAGCTGTTTTTT.

The V gene is TRBV27, the J gene TRBJ2-3; D is uncertain. Germline CDR1 MNHEY, CDR2 SMNVEV (reference sequence). The CDR3 length is 12 residues. Trimming cost V 3 bases and J 7 bases, with 8 bases left between them. The CDR3, as DNA: TGTGCCAGCAGTTTTGACTCTAATACGCAGTATTTT. It encodes CASSFDSNTQYF.

The V call is TRBV27, the J call TRBJ2-5; 7 nucleotides align to TRBD2. This CDR3 region has 14 residues. The junction had 16 bases not matched to a gene; V was cut back by 7 bases and J by 11 bases. Germline CDR1 MNHEY, CDR2 SMNVEV (reference sequence). CDR3 region: CASKPPGLTPEQYF. The CDR3 nucleotides read TGTGCCAGCAAACCGCCGGGACTAACCCCTGAGCAGTACTTC.

This clone was seen only a few times. V and J are TRBV15 and TRBJ1-2, with TRBD1 as a possible D gene (5 bases). The CDR3 is 15 residues long. V was shortened by 0 bases and J by 3 bases, with 11 bases between the two germline ends. Germline CDR1 and CDR2: LNHNV and YYDKDF (reference sequence). CDR3 bases: TGTGCCACCAGCAGAGAGTCGGGGGGTGACTATGGCTACACCTTC. This translates into CATSRESGGDYGYTF.

The chain has TRBV2 and TRBJ1-5; TRBD1 agrees at 9 bases. The CDR3 loop spans 14 amino acids. V dropped 8 bases and J dropped 6; count of bases not matched to a gene: 8. In germline, CDR1 is SNHLY, CDR2 FYNNEI. In DNA, the CDR3 is TGTGCCAGCGGCCCACAGGGGGCGGTTCAGCCCCAGCATTTT. Protein product: CASGPQGAVQPQHF.

The chain recombines TRBV7-9 with TRBJ2-3; D unclear. CDR3 length equals 17 residues. V was clipped by 5 bases and J by 0 bases, with 18 bases between them. CDR1 and CDR2 from the germline V gene are SEHNR and FQNEAQ (reference sequence). CDR3 residues: CASSLLGRRLSTDTQYF. The DNA for the CDR3 is TGTGCCAGCAGCCTCCTCGGTCGGCGGTTGAGCACAGATACGCAGTATTTT.

The chain couples TRBV7-8 to TRBJ2-3; weak D call: TRBD2 (7 bases). This CDR3 region has 16 residues. Trimming removed 1 base at V and 8 bases at J, with 19 bases between. Germline V gene lookup returns CDR1 SGHVS and CDR2 FQNEAQ. CDR3 residues: CASSLVRAGARGTQYF. As DNA, the CDR3 is TGTGCCAGCAGCTTAGTTAGGGCGGGGGCGCGAGGTACGCAGTATTTT.

This chain links TRBV7-2 with TRBJ1-6; 7 bases match TRBD1. CDR1 and CDR2 from the germline V gene are SGHTA and FQGNSA. Trimming at V came to 4 bases and at J to 8 bases, leaving 5 bases not matched to a gene. The CDR3 covers 14 residues. The DNA for the CDR3 is TGTGCCAGCAGCTACGGACAGGCCCATTCACCCCTCCACTTT. Its protein product is CASSYGQAHSPLHF.